The 27 T cell receptor beta chains given below trace back to one sample, sequenced in a study of breast tumors, draining lymph nodes, adjacent tissues. MiXCR, run by TCRdb on the multiplex PCR reads, gives a single entry per CDR3 protein. Here the sample spans about 47,000 distinct CDR3 sequences, 23% being singletons. Sample: breast tumor tissue. The receptors stem from a female donor with breast cancer. Some clones in this sample may be carry-over from other donors' samples.

Of note for this clonotype: Just one base apart from a much larger clone, this may be a read error. This sequence joins TRBV7-6 and TRBJ2-1, with unresolved D. CDR1 is SGHVS and CDR2 is FNYEAQ in the germline V gene. V gave up 4 bases and J gave up 5 bases, with 9 bases separating them. The CDR3 loop spans 13 amino acids. CDR3 loop: CASSSRADNEQFF. CDR3 in DNA: TGTGCCAGCAGCTCCCGGGCAGACAATGAGCAGTTCTTC.

The sample holds a few counts of this clonotype. This may come from a read error, since a much larger clone is one base off. A read error is likely, as this CDR3 ends without the conserved phenylalanine or tryptophan. V usage is TRBV14 and J usage is TRBJ2-3; D gene uncertain. The CDR3 loop spans 15 amino acids. V was shortened by 4 bases and J by 2 bases, with 13 bases between the two germline ends. Germline-derived CDR1 and CDR2 are SGHDN and FVKESK. The CDR3 region has the DNA TGTGCCAGCAGCCCCGGCGGAGCCTACACAGATACGCAGTATCTT. Translated, it gives CASSPGGAYTDTQYL.

This chain uses TRBV4-1 with TRBJ1-1; D not certain. V lost 3 bases to trimming and J lost 1 base, with 9 bases between them. CDR1 MGHRA and CDR2 YSYEKL come from the germline V gene. The CDR3 covers 14 residues. The CDR3 DNA sequence: TGCGCCAGCAGCCATGATGCGGGGAACACTGAAGCTTTCTTT. Amino acid sequence: CASSHDAGNTEAFF.

As regards this clonotype: This could be a read error, since a much larger clone is one nucleotide away. The genes are TRBV6-2 or TRBV6-3 and TRBJ2-7, with D maybe TRBD1 (6 bases). The CDR3 length is 14 residues. CDR1 and CDR2 (germline): MNHEY, SVGEGT. Trimming stripped 6 bases from V and 2 bases from J, with 14 bases between. The CDR3 DNA reads as TGTGCCAGCAGCTGGGACATCGGGACCTACGAGCAGTACTTC. Its translation: CASSWDIGTYEQYF.

This clonotype was seen ten or more times. The chain carries TRBV4-1 and TRBJ2-2; D uncertain. The CDR3 sequence is 14 residues long. With 0 bases removed from V and 7 bases from J, the gap between germline ends came to 9 bases. Germline V gene lookup returns CDR1 MGHRA and CDR2 YSYEKL. For the CDR3, the DNA is TGCGCCAGCAGCCAAGAGGGGATGGTCGGGGAGCTGTTTTTT. Translation: CASSQEGMVGELFF.

This clonotype was detected ten times or more. The chain uses TRBV30 and TRBJ2-1, with D possibly matching TRBD1 (6 bases). There are 12 residues in the CDR3. Germline-derived CDR1 and CDR2 are GTSNPN and SVGIG (reference sequence). V shed 4 bases and J shed 9 bases, with 13 bases lying between them. Here the CDR3 reads CAWTRGTGEQFF. The CDR3 DNA follows: TGTGCCTGGACTAGGGGGACGGGTGAGCAGTTCTTC.

This clonotype was seen many times. The chain has TRBV6-5 and TRBJ1-2; D gene ambiguous. The CDR3 sequence is 13 residues long. V lost 6 bases to trimming and J lost 8 bases, with 16 bases between them. Germline V gene lookup returns CDR1 MNHEY and CDR2 SVGAGI. CDR3 nucleotides: TGTGCCAGCAGCATTAGTCCTAACTTCGGCTACACCTTC. This encodes CASSISPNFGYTF.

About this clonotype itself: Just one base apart from a much larger clone, this may be a read error. Without the conserved terminal phenylalanine or tryptophan, this CDR3 likely stems from a read error. The chain is built from TRBV18 and TRBJ1-3; 8 nucleotides line up with TRBD1. The CDR3 has 14 residues. Germline trimming cut 8 bases from V and 4 bases from J; bases unmatched to any gene: 7. Germline values: CDR1 KGHSH, CDR2 LQKENI. The CDR3: CASHRGEGGNTIYL. The CDR3 DNA reads as TGTGCCAGCCACAGGGGGGAAGGAGGAAACACCATATATCTT.

This clonotype was seen repeatedly, ten times or more. V usage is TRBV4-2 and J usage is TRBJ2-1; no definite D call. The CDR3 runs to 18 residues. V lost 1 base, J lost 5 bases, and 21 bases lay in between. Germline CDR1 reads LGHNA; CDR2 reads YNFKEQ. The CDR3 is CASSQVGQIRLSDNEQFF. In nucleotides, the CDR3 is TGTGCCAGCAGCCAAGTCGGCCAAATCCGGCTCAGTGACAATGAGCAGTTCTTC.

This clonotype came up many times. V gene TRBV3-1 combines with J gene TRBJ2-1; D remains ambiguous. V was trimmed by 0 bases and J by 8 bases, leaving 14 bases between them. CDR3 length: 15 amino acids. CDR1 is LGHDT, CDR2 YNNKEL, per germline (reference sequence). The CDR3 is CASSQDRASIDEQFF. In nucleotides, the CDR3 is TGTGCCAGCAGCCAAGATCGGGCTAGTATCGATGAGCAGTTCTTC.

This clonotype was seen repeatedly, ten times or more. The chain joins TRBV20-1 to TRBJ2-1, with 7 bases fitting TRBD2. CDR3 length equals 15 residues. Unmatched junction bases numbered 6, after V lost 0 bases and J lost 4 bases. CDR1 and CDR2 (germline): DFQATT, SNEGSKA (reference sequence). CDR3 sequence: CSARDGTKTYNEQFF. DNA for the CDR3: TGCAGTGCTAGAGATGGGACTAAGACTTACAATGAGCAGTTCTTC.

This clonotype was counted ten times or more. This chain uses TRBV11-3 with TRBJ2-3; 7 bases agree with TRBD2. CDR3 length equals 14 residues. Germline V gives CDR1 SGHNT, CDR2 YENEEA. The V segment lost 5 bases and the J segment 4 bases; nucleotides outside the gene matches: 6. The CDR3 loop reads CASSGRAHPDTQYF. The CDR3 DNA sequence: TGTGCCAGCAGCGGGAGGGCCCATCCAGATACGCAGTATTTT.

This clonotype was detected only a few times. A much more abundant neighbour one base away suggests this may be a read error. The V call is TRBV18, the J call TRBJ1-4; D might be TRBD1 (5 bases). The CDR3 runs 15 residues. CDR1 is KGHSH, CDR2 LQKENI, per germline. CDR3 in DNA: TGTGCCAGCTCACCATCTTTCCAGGGACCCGAAAAACTGTCTTTT. It is translated as CASSPSFQGPEKLSF.

This clonotype was observed many times. V gene TRBV9 combines with J gene TRBJ2-1; D is ambiguous. The CDR3 contains 15 residues. Trimming took 3 bases from V and 6 from J, leaving 16 bases between them. Germline CDR1 reads SGDLS; CDR2 reads YYNGEE. The CDR3 sequence: CASSGSGTSSNEQFF. The DNA of the CDR3 is TGTGCCAGCAGCGGCAGTGGTACCAGTTCCAATGAGCAGTTCTTC.

This clonotype was seen at least ten times. The gene calls are TRBV4-1 and TRBJ2-1, with unresolved D. The CDR3 totals 13 residues. Germline V gives CDR1 MGHRA, CDR2 YSYEKL. Trimming pared 4 bases from V and 4 bases from J, leaving 8 bases between. The CDR3 region is CASSLQDYNEQFF. In nucleotides, the CDR3 is TGCGCCAGCAGCCTCCAGGATTACAATGAGCAGTTCTTC.

Ten or more counts support this clonotype. The chain has TRBV15 and TRBJ2-7; TRBD1 might be the D (5 bases). Per the germline V gene, CDR1 is LNHNV and CDR2 is YYDKDF (reference sequence). The CDR3 is made up of 15 amino acids. V was pared by 1 base and J by 6 bases, with 16 bases between. The chain's CDR3 is CATSRGQGGEFEQYF. CDR3 in DNA: TGTGCCACCAGCAGAGGGCAGGGTGGCGAATTCGAGCAGTACTTC.

This clonotype qualifies as medium-sized. The chain carries TRBV12-3 or TRBV12-4 and TRBJ1-2, with TRBD1 matching over 7 bases. The CDR3 sequence is 14 residues long. J gave up 4 bases and V 10 bases, and 12 bases lay outside the gene matches. The CDR3 region has the DNA TGTGCCACCGAAGTAACAGGGGCGGGCTATGGCTACACCTTC. Translating gives CATEVTGAGYGYTF.

Concerning this clonotype itself: As the CDR3 is not closed by the conserved phenylalanine or tryptophan, this likely results from a read error. V and J are TRBV10-2 and TRBJ2-7, with D tentatively TRBD2 (7 bases). CDR1 and CDR2 (germline): WSHSY, SAAADI. The V and J ends lost 1 base and 6 bases respectively, with 10 bases between them. This CDR3 contains 13 residues. The CDR3: CASSEWGGCEQYL. In DNA form, the CDR3 reads TGCGCCAGCAGTGAGTGGGGGGGCTGCGAGCAGTACCTC.

This clonotype was seen ten or more times. The V gene is TRBV24-1, the J gene TRBJ1-6; D unresolved. The CDR3 is made up of 18 amino acids. CDR1 and CDR2 from the germline V gene are KGHDR and SFDVKD. Trimming shortened V by 4 bases and J by 0 bases, and 15 bases separated the two germline ends. DNA of the CDR3: TGTGCCACCAGTGAACATGGACGGCTGAGCTCCTATAATTCACCCCTCCACTTT. It specifies CATSEHGRLSSYNSPLHF.

This clonotype was counted at least ten times. The chain is built from TRBV9 and TRBJ2-3; TRBD2 matches 12 bases. The CDR3 spans 15 residues. Germline V gene lookup returns CDR1 SGDLS and CDR2 YYNGEE. After removal of 0 bases from V and 4 bases from J, the junction contained 0 bases not matched to a gene. DNA for the CDR3: TGTGCCAGCAGCGTAGCTAGCGGGGGGGCAGATACGCAGTATTTT. Protein: CASSVASGGADTQYF.

This clonotype was observed at least ten times. CDR3 sequence: CASSFRTGSYNSPLHF. The DNA of the CDR3 is TGCGCCAGCAGCTTCCGGACAGGGAGCTATAATTCACCCCTCCACTTT. This rearrangement joins TRBV5-1 to TRBJ1-6; 8 bases map to TRBD1. The ends lost 2 bases at V and 3 bases at J; junction bases unmatched: 4. This CDR3 has 16 residues. The germline V gene encodes CDR1 SGHRS and CDR2 YFSETQ.

This clonotype showed up many times. The chain recombines TRBV11-2 with TRBJ1-5; TRBD1 might be the D (5 bases). With 0 bases removed from V and 4 bases from J, the gap between germline ends came to 10 bases. This CDR3 is built from 15 residues. Germline CDR1 is SGHAT and CDR2 is FQNNGV. CDR3 sequence: CASSLDPGPNQPQHF. In DNA, the CDR3 is TGTGCCAGCAGCTTAGATCCGGGGCCAAATCAGCCCCAGCATTTT.

CDR3 nucleotides: TGTGCCAGCAGCTTGGCCGAGGCGCGGGGCGAGCAGTACTTC. It is translated as CASSLAEARGEQYF. The chain combines TRBV5-6 with TRBJ2-7; the D gene is possibly TRBD2 (6 bases). This CDR3 has 14 residues. CDR1 is SGHDT, CDR2 YYEEEE, per germline. Trimming removed 0 bases from V and 6 bases from J, with 13 bases in between.

The CDR3 region is CASSIGDTGNTIYF. CDR3 bases: TGCGCCAGCAGCATCGGAGATACTGGAAACACCATATATTTT. The rearrangement links TRBV5-1 to TRBJ1-3, with unresolved D. V lost 4 bases and J lost 2, with 10 bases in between. There are 14 residues in the CDR3. Germline V gene sequence: CDR1 SGHRS, CDR2 YFSETQ.

This clonotype was counted at least ten times. The J gene is TRBJ2-1, the V gene TRBV5-1; 7 bases are a match to TRBD1. CDR3 length: 16 amino acids. CDR1 is SGHRS and CDR2 is YFSETQ in the germline V gene. V lost 0 bases, J lost 1 base, and 4 bases stayed unmatched. The CDR3 loop is CASSLGEGASYNEQFF. CDR3 sequence (DNA): TGCGCCAGCAGCTTGGGAGAGGGGGCGTCCTACAATGAGCAGTTCTTC.

The chain uses TRBV6-4 and TRBJ2-3; D remains ambiguous. V dropped 1 base and J dropped 4 bases, with 9 bases sitting between them. Germline CDR1 is MRHNA and CDR2 is SNTAGT. This CDR3 region has 14 residues. This CDR3 is CASSDFLVPDTQYF. The CDR3 DNA sequence: TGTGCCAGCAGTGACTTCCTCGTTCCAGATACGCAGTATTTT.

This clonotype was counted at least ten times. The chain combines TRBV2 with TRBJ1-2, with 8 bases fitting TRBD1. V shed 7 bases and J 2 bases; nucleotides not matched to a gene: 12. This CDR3 has 16 residues. The germline CDR1 and CDR2 sequences are SNHLY and FYNNEI. The CDR3, as DNA: TGTGCCAGCACCTCCGGGGGCAGGGGGCGCAACTATGGCTACACCTTC. Protein product: CASTSGGRGRNYGYTF.